These 17 T cell receptor beta chains share one sample of origin, sequenced in a study of blood T cell repertoires in COVID-19. Method: immunoSEQ multiplex PCR; TCRdb's copy keeps in-frame clones and lacks some. The table includes under 200,000 clones, over 75% detected once. Source material: PBMCs or T cells enriched from blood (not recorded which). The receptors come from a woman aged 40 to 50 with acute COVID-19.

The V call is TRBV7-3, the J call TRBJ1-4, with D tentatively TRBD1 (5 bases). Between the trimmed V and J ends, which lost 6 bases and 8 bases, there was a span of 13 bases. The CDR3 is 13 amino acids. Germline lookup yields CDR1 SGHTA and CDR2 FQGTGA. CDR3 region: CASSLNRGEKLFF. The CDR3 nucleotides are TGTGCCAGCAGTCTAAATAGGGGCGAAAAACTGTTTTTT.

V usage is TRBV13 and J usage is TRBJ2-3, with TRBD2 matching 10 bases. Germline V gene data show CDR1 as PRHDT and CDR2 as FYEKMQ (reference sequence). The ends lost 3 bases at V and 2 bases at J; junction bases unmatched: 8. The CDR3 runs to 17 residues. The CDR3 sequence: CASSFPLTSGNTDTQYF. The CDR3 coding sequence is TGTGCCAGCAGCTTCCCTTTAACTAGCGGGAACACAGATACGCAGTATTTT. Full variable domain (rest looked up from reference TRBV13 and TRBJ2-3): AAGVIQSPRHLIKEKRETATLKCYPIPRHDTVYWYQQGPGQDPQFLISFYEKMQSDKGSIPDRFSAQQFSDYHSELNMSSLELGDSALYFCASSFPLTSGNTDTQYFGPGTRLTVL.

V is TRBV10-1 and J is TRBJ2-7, with 8 positions matching TRBD2. V shed 7 bases and J 0 bases; nucleotides not matched to a gene: 26. The CDR3 has 21 amino acids. Germline lookup yields CDR1 WNHNN and CDR2 SYGVQD (reference sequence). The CDR3 DNA sequence: TGCGCCAGCACTTCTGGGGGCGGGAGCGGGAGCCCCTCCTACCTCTCCTACGAGCAGTACTTC. Translating gives CASTSGGGSGSPSYLSYEQYF.

The chain couples TRBV3-1 (or the pseudogene TRBV3-2) to TRBJ1-1; 9 bases line up with TRBD1. CDR3 size: 14 residues. Germline trimming cut 4 bases from V and 11 bases from J; bases unmatched to any gene: 11. Germline loops: CDR1 LGHDT, CDR2 YNNKEL (reference sequence). For the CDR3, the DNA is TGTGCCAGCAGCCCCGGACAGGGGTCGCTTTTGGCTTTCTTT. This translates into CASSPGQGSLLAFF.

The chain employs TRBV5-8 and TRBJ1-2; D ambiguous. The CDR3 is 14 amino acids. V shed 0 bases and J shed 0 bases, with 6 bases lying between them. Germline values: CDR1 SGHTS, CDR2 YDEGEE. The CDR3 protein is CASSLGGTNYGYTF. The CDR3 nucleotides read TGTGCCAGCAGCTTGGGCGGAACTAACTATGGCTACACCTTC.

This sequence joins TRBV7-2 and TRBJ2-1, with TRBD2 identical over 11 bases. The CDR3 spans 16 residues. V was pared by 3 bases and J by 10 bases, with 11 bases of the junction left unmatched. Germline loops: CDR1 SGHTA, CDR2 FQGNSA. As DNA, the CDR3 is TGTGCCAGCAGCTTTACCTTAGCGGGAGGGCCGGGGGAGCAGTTCTTC. It translates to CASSFTLAGGPGEQFF.

The genes are TRBV7-6 and TRBJ2-3; 9 bases line up with TRBD2. The CDR3 covers 15 residues. CDR1 SGHVS and CDR2 FNYEAQ come from the germline V gene. Unmatched junction bases numbered 1, after V lost 0 bases and J lost 3 bases. CDR3 residues: CASSLASGRTDTQYF. Here the CDR3 DNA reads TGTGCCAGCAGCTTAGCCAGCGGGAGGACAGATACGCAGTATTTT.

The chain couples TRBV7-9 to TRBJ2-2; the match to TRBD2 covers 11 bases. Looked up from germline, CDR1 is SEHNR and CDR2 is FQNEAQ (reference sequence). V lost 5 bases, J lost 4 bases, and 3 bases stayed unmatched. This CDR3 is built from 15 residues. The CDR3 sequence: CASSPGTSGTGELFF. The DNA of the CDR3 is TGTGCCAGCAGCCCCGGGACTAGCGGCACCGGGGAGCTGTTTTTT.

The chain is built from TRBV27 and TRBJ1-2; 8 bases match TRBD1. Germline lookup yields CDR1 MNHEY and CDR2 SMNVEV (reference sequence). The CDR3 has 14 residues. The V and J ends lost 5 bases and 4 bases, in that order; junction bases with no gene match: 6. CDR3 sequence: CASSPDRVTYGYTF. The CDR3 coding sequence is TGTGCCAGCAGTCCGGACAGGGTTACCTATGGCTACACCTTC.

The J gene is TRBJ1-3, the V gene TRBV25-1, with D possibly being TRBD1 (6 bases). This CDR3 is 16 amino acids long. Germline V CDR1 and CDR2: MGHDK, SYGVNS. Trimming removed 1 base from V and 4 bases from J, with 14 bases in between. The CDR3 DNA is TGTGCCAGCAGTGAATTCGGCAGGGGAGTCGGAAACACCATATATTTT. Translating it yields CASSEFGRGVGNTIYF.

The rearrangement uses TRBV11-2 and TRBJ2-1, with D possibly matching TRBD2 (6 bases). With 1 base removed from V and 10 bases from J, the gap between germline ends came to 17 bases. The CDR3 contains 15 residues. Germline values: CDR1 SGHAT, CDR2 FQNNGV. CDR3 amino acids: CASSLGGTAYEEQFF. For the CDR3, the DNA is TGTGCCAGCAGCTTAGGTGGGACTGCATATGAGGAGCAGTTCTTC.

The chain links TRBV24-1 to TRBJ2-3, with D possibly being TRBD2 (6 bases). The CDR3 runs 14 residues. Germline V gene lookup returns CDR1 KGHDR and CDR2 SFDVKD. V lost 0 bases, J lost 3 bases, and 6 bases lay in between. The CDR3 protein is CATSDLGGTDTQYF. Written as DNA, the CDR3 is TGTGCCACCAGTGATTTGGGAGGGACAGATACGCAGTATTTT.

The chain carries TRBV2 and TRBJ1-1; D not resolved. The germline CDR1 and CDR2 sequences are SNHLY and FYNNEI. Trimming stripped 6 bases from V and 1 base from J, with 15 bases between. This CDR3 region has 15 residues. CDR3 coding DNA: TGTGCCAGCAGCCTCTACGGGAACCCGAACACTGAAGCTTTCTTT. Translating it yields CASSLYGNPNTEAFF.

This chain uses TRBV11-2 with TRBJ2-3; 9 bases are shared with TRBD2. CDR3 length: 17 residues. Germline V lookup: CDR1 SGHAT, CDR2 FQNNGV. The V segment lost 2 bases and the J segment 2 bases; nucleotides outside the gene matches: 8. The CDR3 DNA reads as TGTGCCAGCAGCTTATATTCTAGCGGGATTTTCACAGATACGCAGTATTTT. Translation gives CASSLYSSGIFTDTQYF.

The chain is built from TRBV6-5 and TRBJ1-2; the match to TRBD1 covers 12 bases. Unmatched junction bases numbered 4, after V lost 6 bases and J lost 5 bases. This CDR3 is built from 14 residues. Germline values: CDR1 MNHEY, CDR2 SVGAGI. The CDR3 region is CASRTGQGAYGYTF. Written as DNA, the CDR3 is TGTGCCAGCAGAACGGGACAGGGGGCTTATGGCTACACCTTC.

The rearrangement uses TRBV6-1 and TRBJ1-1; maybe TRBD1 (6 bases). CDR1 and CDR2 (germline): MNHNS, SASEGT. V was trimmed by 1 base and J by 5 bases, leaving 17 bases between them. The CDR3 runs to 16 residues. CDR3 nucleotides: TGTGCCAGCAGTGAAGGTCGGGGAGGGGGGCGAACTGAAGCTTTCTTT. It specifies CASSEGRGGGRTEAFF.

The chain joins TRBV28 to TRBJ1-4; 7 bases agree with TRBD1. Germline lookup yields CDR1 MDHEN and CDR2 SYDVKM. The CDR3 runs to 17 residues. The junction had 16 bases not matched to a gene; V was cut back by 4 bases and J by 8 bases. The CDR3 bases are TGTGCCAGCAGTTCCCTTCGACAGGGTACAAGCGTGGAAAAACTGTTTTTT. Amino acid sequence: CASSSLRQGTSVEKLFF. The full variable domain, in which reference TRBV28 and TRBJ1-4 provide the parts outside the CDR3, is DVKVTQSSRYLVKRTGEKVFLECVQDMDHENMFWYRQDPGLGLRLIYFSYDVKMKEKGDIPEGYSVSREKKERFSLILESASTNQTSMYLCASSSLRQGTSVEKLFFGSGTQLSVL.